A selection of T cell receptor beta chains follows, all from one sample in a study of T-cell memory formation after mild COVID-19. TCRdb re-analysed the 5' RACE reads in MiXCR, keeping a single row per CDR3 protein. The sample lists about 260,000 distinct CDR3 sequences; roughly 17% were seen once. Specimen: PBMCs or a T cell subset sorted from them (not recorded which). These receptors all stem from a man aged 18 to 30 who had mild COVID-19 (a few samples of this study predate the infection). Cell type and time point are not known. CDR3s include the opening cysteine and the closing phenylalanine or tryptophan. The D gene is left open where the match is weak. A row's size may be missing; if present it is once, few, many or a size class.

D	V	size	J	CDR3	DNA
NA	TRBV12-3/TRBV12-4	few	TRBJ2-7	CASSSTSYSYEQYF	TGTGCCAGCAGTTCCACTAGTTACTCCTACGAGCAGTACTTC
TRBD1	TRBV19	few	TRBJ1-6	CATEGQGVSPLHF	TGTGCCACCGAAGGACAGGGGGTTTCACCCCTCCACTTT
NA	TRBV6-2/TRBV6-3	once	TRBJ1-5	CASWLGQSFDQPQHF	TGTGCCAGCTGGCTGGGGCAGTCTTTCGATCAGCCCCAGCATTTT
TRBD2	TRBV7-2	NA	TRBJ2-3	CASSSIAGRTDTQYF	TGTGCCAGCAGCTCCATAGCGGGGCGCACAGATACGCAGTATTTT
NA	TRBV7-2	few	TRBJ2-5	CASSAGLPQETQYF	TGTGCCAGCAGCGCGGGACTTCCTCAAGAGACCCAGTACTTC
NA	TRBV12-5	NA	TRBJ2-7	CASGLVELRRSTKYF	TGTGCTAGTGGTTTGGTAGAGTTAAGGAGGAGTACTAAGTACTTC
NA	TRBV4-1	many	TRBJ1-1	CASSQEGRGGSTEAFF	TGCGCCAGCAGCCAAGAGGGCCGGGGTGGGAGCACTGAAGCTTTCTTT
NA	TRBV6-2/TRBV6-3	few	TRBJ2-4	CASSYGEEDIQYF	TGTGCCAGCAGTTACGGGGAGGAGGACATTCAGTACTTC
NA	TRBV4-1	once	TRBJ1-6	CASTEFTVGGGDNSPLHF	TGCGCCAGCACCGAGTTCACTGTGGGAGGGGGGGATAATTCACCCCTCCACTTT
TRBD2	TRBV7-2	few	TRBJ2-7	CASTGGGGERYEQYF	TGTGCCAGCACCGGCGGCGGGGGGGAGAGGTACGAGCAGTACTTC
NA	TRBV14	NA	TRBJ2-7	CASSRYRDPPEQYF	TGTGCCAGCAGCCGGTACAGGGATCCCCCCGAGCAGTACTTC
NA	TRBV11-2	NA	TRBJ1-6	CASSLLGTSLHF	TGTGCCAGCAGCCTCCTTGGGACTTCCCTCCACTTT
TRBD2	TRBV6-5	few	TRBJ2-7	CASSYLGASGGAYEQYF	TGTGCCAGCAGTTACCTGGGGGCTAGCGGGGGGGCTTACGAGCAGTACTTC
NA	TRBV5-1	few	TRBJ2-1	CASSLTNQGPNEQFF	TGCGCCAGCAGCTTGACTAATCAGGGGCCCAATGAGCAGTTCTTC
TRBD1	TRBV6-2/TRBV6-3	once	TRBJ2-4	CASSWDRGAKNIQYF	TGTGCCAGCAGCTGGGACAGGGGAGCCAAAAACATTCAGTACTTC
NA	TRBV6-5	NA	TRBJ1-1	CASSPLRGLAEAFF	TGTGCCAGCAGTCCTCTGCGGGGCCTGGCTGAAGCTTTCTTT
NA	TRBV20-1	NA	TRBJ1-6	CSACLGSLGSPLHF	TGCAGTGCCTGCCTCGGTAGTCTTGGTTCACCCCTCCACTTT
NA	TRBV3-1	few	TRBJ1-6	CASSQGLWNSPLHF	TGTGCCAGCAGCCAAGGACTGTGGAATTCACCCCTCCACTTT
TRBD2	TRBV27	few	TRBJ2-1	CASSLRTSGNNEQFF	TGTGCCAGCAGTTTAAGGACTAGCGGGAACAATGAGCAGTTCTTC
TRBD1	TRBV20-1	NA	TRBJ2-4	CSAVLGTGGNIQYF	TGCAGTGCTGTCTTAGGGACAGGGGGAAACATTCAGTACTTC
NA	TRBV20-1	NA	TRBJ2-5	CSARGGVGETQYF	TGCAGTGCTAGAGGGGGGGTTGGGGAGACCCAGTACTTC
TRBD1	TRBV4-1	few	TRBJ2-3	CASSQEVQGAYDTQYF	TGCGCCAGCAGCCAAGAGGTACAGGGGGCTTACGATACGCAGTATTTT
TRBD1	TRBV29-1	few	TRBJ2-4	CSASGGRGAKNIQYF	TGCAGCGCCTCAGGGGGCCGGGGAGCCAAAAACATTCAGTACTTC
NA	TRBV5-1	NA	TRBJ2-7	CASSLDTQGGEQYF	TGCGCCAGCAGCTTGGATACGCAGGGCGGTGAGCAGTACTTC
NA	TRBV18	few	TRBJ2-7	CASSPDVGFSYEQYF	TGTGCCAGCTCACCAGATGTCGGATTCTCCTACGAGCAGTACTTC
NA	TRBV5-6	many	TRBJ2-4	CASSPWGVTNIQYF	TGTGCCAGCAGCCCATGGGGGGTTACAAACATTCAGTACTTC
TRBD2	TRBV29-1	NA	TRBJ2-2	CSVEDRGGGLFF	TGCAGCGTTGAAGATCGGGGCGGGGGGCTGTTTTTT
TRBD2	TRBV7-9	NA	TRBJ2-5	CASSRPSLAETQYF	TGTGCCAGCAGCCGGCCCTCACTAGCGGAGACCCAGTACTTC
NA	TRBV18	few	TRBJ1-5	CASSRDLDQPQHF	TGTGCCAGCTCACGTGACTTAGATCAGCCCCAGCATTTT
NA	TRBV9	few	TRBJ1-5	CASSPEERYQPQHF	TGTGCCAGCAGCCCCGAAGAACGGTACCAGCCCCAGCATTTT
NA	TRBV15	NA	TRBJ1-2	CATSRESSSNYGYTF	TGTGCCACCAGCAGAGAGAGCAGCTCAAACTATGGCTACACCTTC
NA	TRBV29-1	once	TRBJ2-3	CSVNEAAGADTQYF	TGCAGCGTTAATGAAGCGGCAGGGGCAGATACGCAGTATTTT
NA	TRBV11-2	NA	TRBJ1-2	CASSFGRVPTPSDGYTF	TGTGCCAGCAGCTTCGGCAGAGTGCCGACTCCCTCGGATGGCTACACCTTC
NA	TRBV6-5	few	TRBJ2-7	CASSYSIGSYEQYF	TGTGCCAGCAGTTACTCGATTGGTTCCTACGAGCAGTACTTC
TRBD2	TRBV20-1	NA	TRBJ2-5	CSARDGFGGGGETQYF	TGCAGTGCTAGAGATGGTTTCGGCGGGGGAGGTGAGACCCAGTACTTC
NA	TRBV24-1	NA	TRBJ2-2	CATSDPREDDTGELFF	TGTGCCACCAGTGATCCTAGGGAGGATGACACCGGGGAGCTGTTTTTT
TRBD2	TRBV27	few	TRBJ2-1	CASLFVAGAYNEQFF	TGTGCCAGCCTCTTTGTAGCGGGGGCCTACAATGAGCAGTTCTTC
NA	TRBV11-3	NA	TRBJ2-5	CASSFGRETETQYF	TGTGCCAGCAGCTTTGGACGGGAGACAGAGACCCAGTACTTC
NA	TRBV7-9	few	TRBJ1-2	CASSLGLAANYGYTF	TGTGCCAGCAGCTTAGGGCTCGCCGCTAACTATGGCTACACCTTC
NA	TRBV12-3/TRBV12-4	few	TRBJ1-2	CASSFRGPGPNYGYTF	TGTGCCAGCAGTTTCCGAGGTCCGGGACCTAACTATGGCTACACCTTC
NA	TRBV12-3/TRBV12-4	few	TRBJ2-2	CASSPPGFGTGELFF	TGTGCCAGCAGTCCGCCGGGTTTCGGCACCGGGGAGCTGTTTTTT
NA	TRBV6-2/TRBV6-3	few	TRBJ2-7	CASSSWFRDGLDEQYF	TGTGCCAGCAGTTCCTGGTTCCGGGACGGCCTCGACGAGCAGTACTTC
NA	TRBV7-2	NA	TRBJ1-2	CASSLTENFYGYTF	TGTGCCAGCAGCTTAACAGAAAACTTCTATGGCTACACCTTC
NA	TRBV3-1	NA	TRBJ1-1	CASSQAPGVAFF	TGTGCCAGCAGCCAAGCCCCAGGGGTCGCTTTCTTT
NA	TRBV13	few	TRBJ2-3	CASSFTYTDTQYF	TGTGCCAGCAGCTTTACCTATACAGATACGCAGTATTTT